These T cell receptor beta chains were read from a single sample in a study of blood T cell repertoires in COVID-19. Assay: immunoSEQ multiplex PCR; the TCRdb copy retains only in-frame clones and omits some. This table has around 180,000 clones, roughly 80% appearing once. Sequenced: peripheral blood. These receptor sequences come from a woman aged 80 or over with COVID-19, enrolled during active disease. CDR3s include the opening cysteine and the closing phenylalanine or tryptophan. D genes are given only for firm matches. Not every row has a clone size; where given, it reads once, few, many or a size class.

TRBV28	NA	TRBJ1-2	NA	TGTGCCAGCAGCCCGACTGAACACTATGGCTACACCTTC	CASSPTEHYGYTF
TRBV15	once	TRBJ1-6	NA	TGTGCCACCAGCAGAGATAACAGACAGGATCTCCACTTT	CATSRDNRQDLHF
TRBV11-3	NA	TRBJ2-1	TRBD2	TGTGCCAGCAGCTTAGTTACTAGCGGGGGGGCCCCTGAGCAGTTCTTC	CASSLVTSGGAPEQFF
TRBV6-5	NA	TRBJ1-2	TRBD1	TGTGCCAGCAGACGACAGGGTAGTGGAGGTGGCTACACCTTC	CASRRQGSGGGYTF
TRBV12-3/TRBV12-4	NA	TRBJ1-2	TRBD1	TGTGCCAGCAGTTTGGACAGGGTAGGTGGCTACACCTTC	CASSLDRVGGYTF
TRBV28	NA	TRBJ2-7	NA	TGTGCCAGCAGCCTAGCGTCGACCTACGAGCAGTACTTC	CASSLASTYEQYF
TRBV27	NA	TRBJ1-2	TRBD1	TGTGCCAGCAGCCTGACAGGGATCGATGGCTACACCTTC	CASSLTGIDGYTF
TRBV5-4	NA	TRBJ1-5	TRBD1	TGTGCCAGCAGCCTCGGGACAGGGAAACAGCCCCAGCATTTT	CASSLGTGKQPQHF
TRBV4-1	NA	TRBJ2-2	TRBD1	TGCGCCAGCAGCCGTGGGGACAGAGACACCGGGGAGCTGTTTTTT	CASSRGDRDTGELFF
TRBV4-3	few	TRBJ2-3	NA	TGCGCCAGCAGCCCCCAGGGTCAAGATACGCAGTATTTT	CASSPQGQDTQYF
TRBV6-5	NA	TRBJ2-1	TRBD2	TGTGTCACAGGGCGGGGGGGCCTCAATGAGCAGTTCTTC	CVTGRGGLNEQFF
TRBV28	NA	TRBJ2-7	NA	TGTGCCAGCAGTTTGAGGGAGGTAGGTGAGCAGTACTTC	CASSLREVGEQYF
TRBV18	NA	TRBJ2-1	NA	TGTGCCAGCTCACCACGTCCCAAGTTCTTCGGACAGCTGAGCTCCTACAATGAGCAGTTCTTC	CASSPRPKFFGQLSSYNEQFF
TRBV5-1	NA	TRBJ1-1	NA	TGCGCCAGCAGCTTGGGGGCAGGGCACATGAACACTGAAGCTTTCTTT	CASSLGAGHMNTEAFF
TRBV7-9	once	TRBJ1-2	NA	TGTGCCAGCAGCTCCCCGACAGGCAACTATGGCTACACCTTC	CASSSPTGNYGYTF
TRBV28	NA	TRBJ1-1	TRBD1	TGTGCCAGCAGTTTATTCGACAGGGGGCAATTGGAAGCTTTCTTT	CASSLFDRGQLEAFF
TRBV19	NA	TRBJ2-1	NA	TGTGCCAGTAGCCCTTATAGTCCTCGGGGCAATGAGCAGTTCTTC	CASSPYSPRGNEQFF
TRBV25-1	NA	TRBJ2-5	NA	TGTGCCAGCAGTGAATATTTCTTGGGGGCAGAGACCCAGTACTTC	CASSEYFLGAETQYF
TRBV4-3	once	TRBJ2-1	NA	TGCGCCAGCAGCCAATACTCGAGTATCCCCCACAATGAGCAGTTCTTC	CASSQYSSIPHNEQFF
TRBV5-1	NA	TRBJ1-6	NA	TGCGCCAGCTCCCTTCCGGGTGAAAATTCACCCCTCCACTTT	CASSLPGENSPLHF
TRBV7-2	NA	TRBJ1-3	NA	TGTGCCAGCAGCTTGACAGGTCACACTGGAAACACCATATATTTT	CASSLTGHTGNTIYF
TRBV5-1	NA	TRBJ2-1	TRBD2	TGCGCCAGCAGCCCGGGGACTAGCGGGCTATACAATGAGCAGTTCTTC	CASSPGTSGLYNEQFF
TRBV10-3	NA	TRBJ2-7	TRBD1	TGTGCCATCACCCAACAGGGGGCCTACGAGCAGTACTTC	CAITQQGAYEQYF
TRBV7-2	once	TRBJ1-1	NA	TGTGCCAGCAGCTTAGTACGGCAGGCAGGGACTGAAGCTTTCTTT	CASSLVRQAGTEAFF
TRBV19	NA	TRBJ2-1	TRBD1	TGTGCCAGTAGTAGGTCCAGGGGGAGAGAGCAGTTCTTC	CASSRSRGREQFF
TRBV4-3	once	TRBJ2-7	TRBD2	TGCGCCAGCAGCCAAGATCGGCTAGCGGGGGCCTCCTACGAGCAGTACTTC	CASSQDRLAGASYEQYF
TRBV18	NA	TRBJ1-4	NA	TGTGCCAGCTCACCATCCGGGAGAGAAAAACTGTTTTTT	CASSPSGREKLFF
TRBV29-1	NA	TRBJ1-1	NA	TGCAGCGTAGAATCAGGGTTCACTGAAGCTTTCTTT	CSVESGFTEAFF
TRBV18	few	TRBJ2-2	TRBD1	TGTGCCAGCTCGCCACCTACAGGGGCCGGGGAGCTGTTTTTT	CASSPPTGAGELFF
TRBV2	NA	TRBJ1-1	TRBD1	TGTGCCAGCTACGTGTCCAGGGGGCAAACTGAAGCTTTCTTT	CASYVSRGQTEAFF
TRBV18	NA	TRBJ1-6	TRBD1	TGTGCCAGCTCATCCGGGACAGGGCATTCACCCCTCCACTTT	CASSSGTGHSPLHF
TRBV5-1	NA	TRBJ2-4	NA	TGCGCCAGCAGCTTGCGGTCAGGGGCCGAGGTAGGGAACATTCAGTACTTC	CASSLRSGAEVGNIQYF
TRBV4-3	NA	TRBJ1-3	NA	TGCGCCAGCAGCCAAGTCTCGATGGGGCACTCTGGAAACACCATATATTTT	CASSQVSMGHSGNTIYF
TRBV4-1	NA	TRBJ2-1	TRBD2	TGCGCCAGCAGCCTTAGGGGCGGAGGAGAAAGCGGGAACAATGAGCAGTTCTTC	CASSLRGGGESGNNEQFF
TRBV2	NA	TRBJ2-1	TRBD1	TGTGCCAGCAGTAGCGACAGGGGTTCCTACAATGAGCAGTTCTTC	CASSSDRGSYNEQFF
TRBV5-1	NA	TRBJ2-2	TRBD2	TGCGCCAGCAGTCTCACACTAGCGGGAGTTGAGGGCACCGGGGAGCTGTTTTTT	CASSLTLAGVEGTGELFF
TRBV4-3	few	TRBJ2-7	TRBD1	TGCGCCAGCAGCCACAGGACAGGGGATTACGAGCAGTACTTC	CASSHRTGDYEQYF
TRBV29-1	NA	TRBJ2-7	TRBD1	TGCAGCGTTTTGAAGACAGGGAGCTCCTACGAGCAGTACTTC	CSVLKTGSSYEQYF
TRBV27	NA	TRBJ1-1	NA	TGTGCCAGCAGTCCGTACTCGACCCCCGGGGTCCCGTGGAACACTGAAGCTTTCTTT	CASSPYSTPGVPWNTEAFF
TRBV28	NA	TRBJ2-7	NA	TGTGCCAGCAGTTCTAATACCTACGAGCAGTACTTC	CASSSNTYEQYF
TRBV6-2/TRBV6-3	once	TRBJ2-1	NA	TGTGCCAGCAGTTACTTAGCGGCCGGCTACAATGAGCAGTTCTTC	CASSYLAAGYNEQFF
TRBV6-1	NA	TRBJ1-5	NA	TGTGCCAGCAGTGAAGTCGGGGGGTATCAGCCCCAGCATTTT	CASSEVGGYQPQHF
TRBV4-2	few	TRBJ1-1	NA	TGTGCCAGCAGCCACCCCAGGGGATGGACTGAAGCTTTCTTT	CASSHPRGWTEAFF
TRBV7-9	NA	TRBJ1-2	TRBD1	TGTGCCAGCAGCTTCTCACACAGGGGACTTTATGGCTACACCTTC	CASSFSHRGLYGYTF
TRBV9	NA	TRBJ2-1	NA	TGTGCCAGCAGCGCAACATACAATGAGCAGTTCTTC	CASSATYNEQFF
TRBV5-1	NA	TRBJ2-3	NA	TGCGCCAGCAGCTTGGGGACTTCGACAGATACGCAGTATTTT	CASSLGTSTDTQYF
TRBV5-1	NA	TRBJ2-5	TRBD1	TGCGCCAGCAGCTTAGGTCCGGGACAGGGGCAAGAGACCCAGTACTTC	CASSLGPGQGQETQYF
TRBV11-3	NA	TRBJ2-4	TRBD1	TGTGCCAGCAGCTCCGGACAGGGGGCCCCCCAGACCAAAAACATTCAGTACTTC	CASSSGQGAPQTKNIQYF
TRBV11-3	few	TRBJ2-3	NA	TGTGCCAGCAGCCGGGGGTCCACAGATACGCAGTATTTT	CASSRGSTDTQYF
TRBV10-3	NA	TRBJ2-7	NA	TGTGCCATCAGTGGGCAGGCGGGATACTACGAGCAGTACTTC	CAISGQAGYYEQYF
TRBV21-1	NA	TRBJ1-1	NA	TGTGCCAGCAGCAAAAGCAGGTGGGCAGGGAACCAAGGGGACACTGAAGCTTTCTTT	CASSKSRWAGNQGDTEAFF
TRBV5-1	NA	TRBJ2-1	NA	TGCGCCAGCAGCGTGGAACAGGGAAACAATGAGCAGTTCTTC	CASSVEQGNNEQFF
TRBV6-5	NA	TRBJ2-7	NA	TGTGCCAGCAGTTACATGGGGGGAGCCTACGAGCAGTACTTC	CASSYMGGAYEQYF
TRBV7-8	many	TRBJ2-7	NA	TGTGCCAGCAGCTTAGCGACAGGCTACGAGCAGTACTTC	CASSLATGYEQYF
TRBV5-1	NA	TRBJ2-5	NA	TGCGCCAGCAGCTTGATGCGGGCCGGTGAGACCCAGTACTTC	CASSLMRAGETQYF
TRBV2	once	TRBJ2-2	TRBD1	TGTGCCAGCTACCGGGACAGCTTCACCGGGGAGCTGTTTTTT	CASYRDSFTGELFF
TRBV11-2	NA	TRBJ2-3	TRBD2	TGTGCCAGCAGCTCTATACTAGCGGGGTACACAGATACGCAGTATTTT	CASSSILAGYTDTQYF
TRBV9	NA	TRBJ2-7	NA	TGTGCCAGCAGCCCCCGTATGGGGGCCGGGCAGTACTTC	CASSPRMGAGQYF
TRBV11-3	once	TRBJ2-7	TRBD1	TGTGCCAGCAGCCTCGGACAGGGACCCTACGAGCAGTACTTC	CASSLGQGPYEQYF